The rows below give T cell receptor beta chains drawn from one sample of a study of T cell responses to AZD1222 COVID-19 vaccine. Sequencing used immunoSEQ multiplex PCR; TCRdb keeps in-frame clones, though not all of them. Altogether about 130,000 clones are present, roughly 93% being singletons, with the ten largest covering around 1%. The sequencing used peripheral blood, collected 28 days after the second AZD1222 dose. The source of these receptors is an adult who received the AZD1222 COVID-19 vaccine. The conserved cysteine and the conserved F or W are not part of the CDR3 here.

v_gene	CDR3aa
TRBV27	ASSRYNEQF
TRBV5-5	ASSLIGQGSYEQY
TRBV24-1	ATSDFGTGGIY
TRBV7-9	AIGQGDSYEQY
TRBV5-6	ASSLRTGETQY
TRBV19	ASRYRDPNTGELF
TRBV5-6	ASSSPGEGSYGYT
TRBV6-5	ASSYMEAHEQF
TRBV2	ASSEDSGELF
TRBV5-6	ASSLYLAGDSYEQY
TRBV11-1	ASSRTGTVYHEQY
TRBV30	AWRGGRAGELF
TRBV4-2	ASSQVRVEREKDTQY
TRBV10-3	AISGIMRGSYGYT
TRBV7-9	ASSPSRGEQF
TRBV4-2	ASSPGQSYEQY
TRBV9	ASRREDGYNSPLH
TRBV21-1	ASSKDKSTGELF
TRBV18	ASSRGQGLLSYGYT
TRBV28	ASSWGTGVLNEQF
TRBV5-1	ASSPGQLNTGELF
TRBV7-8	ASSVGQGAGQPQH
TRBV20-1	SATRTGRLF
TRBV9	ASSVEGEPRGGYT
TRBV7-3	ASSSSGTSVYNEQF
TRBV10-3	AIRGDRGQGGYT
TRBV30	AWSVLTGGGSYEQY
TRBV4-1	ASSLPGQGFYGYT
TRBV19	ASSGDTTYEQY
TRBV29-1	SVGWDRGTEAF
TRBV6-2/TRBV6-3	ASSYSGTGSNQPQH
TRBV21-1	ASSKHNYGYT
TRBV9	ASSVGGSDGYT
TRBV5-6	ASSYTTGQSPLH
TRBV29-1	SVRLAHYEQY
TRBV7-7	ASSSGLYNEQF
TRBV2	ASSEQNEKLF
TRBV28	ASSLGYPEAF
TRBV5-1	ASSWDRGNTIY
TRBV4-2	ASSTVKTGFDVNTEAF
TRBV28	ASTDGTSARYEQY
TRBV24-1	ATSDLQELEVQAPEWSSGNTIY
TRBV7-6	ASSSSGQSVETQY
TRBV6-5	ASSRRQTSLYGYT
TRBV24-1	ATSDRQISTDTQY
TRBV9	ASSEQSSYNEQF
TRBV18	ASSPGGILSYEQY
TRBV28	ASSLFVRGLNTEAF
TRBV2	ASSVVTGTNEKLF
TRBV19	ASSPVPGGLSSYEQY
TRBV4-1	ASSHVLRDRGDEQF
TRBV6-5	ASTPSQGNTEAF
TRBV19	ASSIVGSSFYNEQF
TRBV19	ASSIYGTSNQPQH
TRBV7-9	ASSRYRGGGYGYT
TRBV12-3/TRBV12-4	ASSPGQGAGYT
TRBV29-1	SVEKMNTEAF